The 18 T cell receptor beta chains presented below share a single source sample, sequenced in a study of T cells expressing NK-cell markers. TCRdb reanalyzed the 5' RACE reads, giving one entry per CDR3 protein sequence and no DNA. The sample table includes about 260,000 distinct CDR3 sequences. Material for sequencing was blood T cells: a sorted CD56 or NKG2C T cell subset, CD4+ or CD8+ T cells, or bulk PBMC T cells (not recorded which). All receptors come from a woman between 18 and 75 years old in good health.

The chain combines TRBV28 with TRBJ2-1; TCRdb outputs TRBD2, but without DNA this stays unchecked. The CDR3 spans 16 residues. Per germline, CDR1 MDHEN and CDR2 SYDVKM. CDR3: CASSLIEAAGYNEQFF.

The V and J genes are TRBV29-1 and TRBJ1-2. Per germline, CDR1 SQVTM and CDR2 ANQGSEA. The CDR3 contains 14 residues. CDR3 amino acids: CSVEKTGNPYGYTF.

V is TRBV28 and J is TRBJ2-1. The CDR3 has 11 residues. Germline V CDR1 and CDR2: MDHEN, SYDVKM. The CDR3 sequence is CASGMDRKQFF.

This sequence joins TRBV5-1 and TRBJ2-1. The CDR3 contains 15 residues. Germline CDR1 SGHRS, CDR2 YFSETQ. CDR3 loop: CASSSSPTAHNEQFF.

The V call is TRBV29-1, the J call TRBJ2-3. The germline V gene has CDR1 SQVTM and CDR2 ANQGSEA. The length of the CDR3 is 11 residues. CDR3 protein: CSFKDTDTQYF.

The genes are TRBV5-1 and TRBJ2-3; the TRBD2 assignment by TCRdb is unverifiable without DNA. From germline, CDR1 is SGHRS and CDR2 YFSETQ. The CDR3 contains 15 residues. CDR3: CASSRSGGSTDTQYF.

J is TRBJ2-6 and V is TRBV6-1; TCRdb's D call, TRBD2, is unchecked because there is no DNA. The CDR3 covers 17 residues. CDR1 is MNHNS, CDR2 SASEGT, per germline. CDR3 protein: CASSPLAGGDGANVLTF.

The V gene is TRBV6-5, the J gene TRBJ1-4. Per germline, CDR1 MNHEY and CDR2 SVGAGI. The CDR3 extends over 16 amino acids. The CDR3 region is CASSYSFGRTNEKLFF.

V and J are TRBV28 and TRBJ2-3. Germline loops: CDR1 MDHEN, CDR2 SYDVKM. This CDR3 is 14 amino acids long. The CDR3 sequence is CASTFESRTDTQYF. The variable domain in full, with the rest retrieved from reference TRBV28 and TRBJ2-3, is DVKVTQSSRYLVKRTGEKVFLECVQDMDHENMFWYRQDPGLGLRLIYFSYDVKMKEKGDIPEGYSVSREKKERFSLILESASTNQTSMYLCASTFESRTDTQYFGPGTRLTVL.

The chain is built from TRBV5-5 and TRBJ1-5. The CDR3 consists of 13 residues. Germline V gene data show CDR1 as SGHKS and CDR2 as YYEKEE (reference sequence). CDR3 amino acids: CASSPELIGPQHF.

The chain couples TRBV19 to TRBJ1-5. Germline-derived CDR1 and CDR2 are LNHDA and SQIVND (reference sequence). The length of the CDR3 is 13 residues. The CDR3 protein is CASSIGLGQPQHF.

This chain connects TRBV20-1 to TRBJ1-2; TCRdb calls TRBD1, which cannot be checked without DNA. Germline CDR1 is DFQATT and CDR2 is SNEGSKA (reference sequence). This CDR3 region has 12 residues. CDR3 in amino acids: CSASGGNNGYTF.

The rearrangement uses TRBV19 and TRBJ1-5; the TCRdb D gene call, TRBD1, has no DNA to confirm it. Germline V gene data show CDR1 as LNHDA and CDR2 as SQIVND (reference sequence). The CDR3 loop spans 15 amino acids. The CDR3 spells CASRGTGDFNQPQHF.

The CDR3 protein is CASSPAAGEYGYTF. This chain connects TRBV4-3 to TRBJ1-2. The CDR3 has 14 amino acids. The germline V gene encodes CDR1 LGHNA and CDR2 YSLEER.

The gene calls are TRBV11-2 and TRBJ2-3; the TCRdb call, TRBD2, lacks DNA for checking. The CDR3 has 17 amino acids. Looked up from germline, CDR1 is SGHAT and CDR2 is FQNNGV. CDR3 amino acids: CASSFWSSAVGLGTQYF.

V and J are TRBV20-1 and TRBJ2-3; no DNA is available, so the TRBD2 call from TCRdb remains unchecked. This CDR3 has 16 amino acids. Germline V gene data show CDR1 as DFQATT and CDR2 as SNEGSKA (reference sequence). The CDR3 sequence: CSARDSGRAPPDTQYF.

The rearrangement joins TRBV6-5 to TRBJ1-1; the TCRdb D gene call, TRBD1, has no DNA to confirm it. In germline, CDR1 is MNHEY, CDR2 SVGAGI. This CDR3 contains 14 residues. The CDR3 reads CASSYEGANTEAFF.

The chain combines TRBV7-2 with TRBJ2-1; TCRdb reports TRBD2, a call that lacks DNA to check it against. Germline loops: CDR1 SGHTA, CDR2 FQGNSA. This CDR3 contains 15 residues. The CDR3 here is CASSQRGPSYNEQFF.